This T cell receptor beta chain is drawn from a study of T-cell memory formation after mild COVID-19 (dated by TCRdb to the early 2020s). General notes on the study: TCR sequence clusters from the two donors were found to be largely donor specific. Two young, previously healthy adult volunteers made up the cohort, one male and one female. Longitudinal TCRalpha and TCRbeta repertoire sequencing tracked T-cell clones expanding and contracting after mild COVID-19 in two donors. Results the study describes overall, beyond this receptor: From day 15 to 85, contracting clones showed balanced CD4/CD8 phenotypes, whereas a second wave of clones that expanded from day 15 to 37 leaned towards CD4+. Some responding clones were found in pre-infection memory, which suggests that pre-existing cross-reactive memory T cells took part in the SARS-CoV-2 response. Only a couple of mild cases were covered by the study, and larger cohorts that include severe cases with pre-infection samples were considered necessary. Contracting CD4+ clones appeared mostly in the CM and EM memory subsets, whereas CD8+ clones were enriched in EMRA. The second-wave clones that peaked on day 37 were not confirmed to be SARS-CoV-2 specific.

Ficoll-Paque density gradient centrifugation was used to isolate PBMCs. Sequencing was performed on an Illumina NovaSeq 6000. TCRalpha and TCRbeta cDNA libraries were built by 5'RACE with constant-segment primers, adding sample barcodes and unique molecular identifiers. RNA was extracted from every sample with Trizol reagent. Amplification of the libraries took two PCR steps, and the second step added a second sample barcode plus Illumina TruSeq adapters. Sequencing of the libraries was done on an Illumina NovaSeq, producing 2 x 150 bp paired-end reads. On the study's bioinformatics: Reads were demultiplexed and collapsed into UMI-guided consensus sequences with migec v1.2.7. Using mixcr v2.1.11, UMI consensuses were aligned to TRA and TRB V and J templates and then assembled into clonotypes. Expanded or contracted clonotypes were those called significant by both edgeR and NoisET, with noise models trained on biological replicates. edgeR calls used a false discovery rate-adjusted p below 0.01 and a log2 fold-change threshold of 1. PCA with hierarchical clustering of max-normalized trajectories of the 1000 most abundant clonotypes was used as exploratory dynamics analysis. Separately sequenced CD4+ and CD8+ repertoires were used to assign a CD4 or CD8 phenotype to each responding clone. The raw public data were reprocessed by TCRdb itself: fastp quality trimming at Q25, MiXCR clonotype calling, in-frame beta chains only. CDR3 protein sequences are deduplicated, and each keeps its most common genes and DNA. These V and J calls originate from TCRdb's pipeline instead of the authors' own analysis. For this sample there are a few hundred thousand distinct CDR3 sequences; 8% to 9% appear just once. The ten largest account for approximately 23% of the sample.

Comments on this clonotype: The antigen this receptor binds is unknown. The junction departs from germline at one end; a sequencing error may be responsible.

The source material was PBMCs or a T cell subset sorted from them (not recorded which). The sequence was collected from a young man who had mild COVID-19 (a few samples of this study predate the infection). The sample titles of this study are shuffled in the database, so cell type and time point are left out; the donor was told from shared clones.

The sequenced DNA: TGCGCCAGCCGCCAAGGGGGGACAGGAGAACTAGGTACCTACAATGAGCAGTTCTTC. This is translated as CASRQGGTGELGTYNEQFF. Recombination joined TRBV4-1 with TRBJ2-1, and TRBD1 aligns with 8 junction nucleotides. CDR1 and CDR2 (MGHRA, YSYEKL) derive from the germline V gene. Its CDR3 holds 19 amino acids, cysteine through phenylalanine. The read is trimmed to its CDR3 DNA, 57 bases read in frame from base 1.